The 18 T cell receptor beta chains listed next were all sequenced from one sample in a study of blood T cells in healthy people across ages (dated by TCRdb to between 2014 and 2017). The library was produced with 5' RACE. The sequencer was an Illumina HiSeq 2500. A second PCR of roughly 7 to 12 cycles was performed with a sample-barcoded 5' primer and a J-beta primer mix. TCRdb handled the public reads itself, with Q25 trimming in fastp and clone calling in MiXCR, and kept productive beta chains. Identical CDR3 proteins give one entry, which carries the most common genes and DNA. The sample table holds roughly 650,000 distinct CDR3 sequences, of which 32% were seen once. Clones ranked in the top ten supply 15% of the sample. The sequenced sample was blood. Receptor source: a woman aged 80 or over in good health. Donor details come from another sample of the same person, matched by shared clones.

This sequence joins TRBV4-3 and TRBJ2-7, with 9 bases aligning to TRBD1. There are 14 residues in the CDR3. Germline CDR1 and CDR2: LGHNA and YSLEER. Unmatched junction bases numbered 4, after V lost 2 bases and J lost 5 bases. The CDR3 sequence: CASSQLTGGDEQYF. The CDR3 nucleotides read TGCGCCAGCAGCCAATTGACAGGGGGTGACGAGCAGTACTTC.

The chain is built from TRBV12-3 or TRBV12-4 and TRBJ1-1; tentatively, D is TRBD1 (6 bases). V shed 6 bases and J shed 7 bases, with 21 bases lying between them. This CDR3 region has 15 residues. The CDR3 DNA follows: TGTGCCAGCAGGCCCGAGGGGAGGGGGACAAGTGAAGCTTTCTTT. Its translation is CASRPEGRGTSEAFF.

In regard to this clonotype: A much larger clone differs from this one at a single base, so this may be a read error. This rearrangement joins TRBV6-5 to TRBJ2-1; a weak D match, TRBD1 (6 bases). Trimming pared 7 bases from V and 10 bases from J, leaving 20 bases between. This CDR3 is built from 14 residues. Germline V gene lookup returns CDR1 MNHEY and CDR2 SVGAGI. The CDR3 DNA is TGTGCCAGCACTGACCGGGCAGGGGCCTACGAGCAGTTCTTC. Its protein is CASTDRAGAYEQFF.

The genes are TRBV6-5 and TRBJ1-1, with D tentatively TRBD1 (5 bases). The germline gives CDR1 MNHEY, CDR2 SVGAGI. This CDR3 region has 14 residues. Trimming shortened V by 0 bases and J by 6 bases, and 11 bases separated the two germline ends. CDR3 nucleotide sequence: TGTGCCAGCAGTTACTCGAATCAGGGCGCTGAAGCTTTCTTT. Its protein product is CASSYSNQGAEAFF.

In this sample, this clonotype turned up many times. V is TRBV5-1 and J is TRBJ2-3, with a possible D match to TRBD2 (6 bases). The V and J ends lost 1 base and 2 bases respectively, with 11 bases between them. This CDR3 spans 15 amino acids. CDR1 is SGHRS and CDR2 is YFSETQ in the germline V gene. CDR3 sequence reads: CASSLLAGNTDTQYF. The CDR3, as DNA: TGCGCCAGCAGCTTGCTTGCGGGGAACACAGATACGCAGTATTTT. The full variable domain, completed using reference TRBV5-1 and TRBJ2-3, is KAGVTQTPRYLIKTRGQQVTLSCSPISGHRSVSWYQQTPGQGLQFLFEYFSETQRNKGNFPGRFSGRQFSNSRSEMNVSTLELGDSALYLCASSLLAGNTDTQYFGPGTRLTVL.

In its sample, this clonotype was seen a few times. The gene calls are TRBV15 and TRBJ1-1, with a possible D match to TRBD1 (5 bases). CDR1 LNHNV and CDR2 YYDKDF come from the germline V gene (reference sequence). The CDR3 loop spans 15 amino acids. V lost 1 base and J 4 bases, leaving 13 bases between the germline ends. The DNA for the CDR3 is TGTGCCACCAGCAGAGCTATGGGGGAGAGCACTGAAGCTTTCTTT. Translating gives CATSRAMGESTEAFF.

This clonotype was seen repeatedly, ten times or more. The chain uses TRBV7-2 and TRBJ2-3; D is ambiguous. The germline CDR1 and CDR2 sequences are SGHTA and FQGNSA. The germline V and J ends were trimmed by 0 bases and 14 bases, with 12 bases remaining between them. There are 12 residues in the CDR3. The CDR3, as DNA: TGTGCCAGCAGCTTAGCGGGCCCAAGCCCGTATTTT. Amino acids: CASSLAGPSPYF.

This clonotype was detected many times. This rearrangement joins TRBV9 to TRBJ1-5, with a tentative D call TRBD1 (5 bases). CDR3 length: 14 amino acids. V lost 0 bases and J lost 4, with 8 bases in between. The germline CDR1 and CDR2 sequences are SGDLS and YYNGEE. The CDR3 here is CASSVGWGNQPQHF. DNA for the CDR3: TGTGCCAGCAGCGTAGGTTGGGGGAATCAGCCCCAGCATTTT. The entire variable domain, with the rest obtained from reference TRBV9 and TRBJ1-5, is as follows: DSGVTQTPKHLITATGQRVTLRCSPRSGDLSVYWYQQSLDQGLQFLIQYYNGEERAKGNILERFSAQQFPDLHSELNLSSLELGDSALYFCASSVGWGNQPQHFGDGTRLSIL.

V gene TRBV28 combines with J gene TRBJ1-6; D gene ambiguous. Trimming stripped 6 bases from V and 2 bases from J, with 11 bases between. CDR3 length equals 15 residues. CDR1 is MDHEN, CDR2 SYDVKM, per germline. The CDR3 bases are TGTGCCAGCAGAAAAGAGGAAGCCTATAATTCACCCCTCCACTTT. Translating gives CASRKEEAYNSPLHF.

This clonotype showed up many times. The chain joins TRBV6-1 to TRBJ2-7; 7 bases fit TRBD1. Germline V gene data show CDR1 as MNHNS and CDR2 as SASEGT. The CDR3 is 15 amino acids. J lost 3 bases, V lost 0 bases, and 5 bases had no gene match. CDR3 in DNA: TGTGCCAGCAGTGAAGCAGGGACAGTTATCTACGAGCAGTACTTC. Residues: CASSEAGTVIYEQYF.

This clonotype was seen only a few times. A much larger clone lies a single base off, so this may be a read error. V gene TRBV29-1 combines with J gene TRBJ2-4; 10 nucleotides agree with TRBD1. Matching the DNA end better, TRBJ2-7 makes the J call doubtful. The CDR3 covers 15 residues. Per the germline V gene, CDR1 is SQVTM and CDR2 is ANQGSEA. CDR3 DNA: TGCAGCGTTGAAGGAAGGACAGGGGGGTGCAACGAGCAGTACTTC. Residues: CSVEGRTGGCNEQYF.

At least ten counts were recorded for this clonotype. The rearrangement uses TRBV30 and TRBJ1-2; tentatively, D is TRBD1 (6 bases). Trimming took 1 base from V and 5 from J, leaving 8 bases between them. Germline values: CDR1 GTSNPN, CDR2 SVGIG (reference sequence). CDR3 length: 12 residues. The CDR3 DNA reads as TGTGCCTGGAGTGAACAGGGTTATGGCTACACCTTC. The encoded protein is CAWSEQGYGYTF.

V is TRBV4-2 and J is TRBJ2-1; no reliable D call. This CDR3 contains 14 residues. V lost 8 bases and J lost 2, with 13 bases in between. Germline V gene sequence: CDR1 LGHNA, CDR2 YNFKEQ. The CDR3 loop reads CASRAGSPYNEQFF. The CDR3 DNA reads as TGTGCCAGCCGCGCCGGCTCCCCCTACAATGAGCAGTTCTTC.

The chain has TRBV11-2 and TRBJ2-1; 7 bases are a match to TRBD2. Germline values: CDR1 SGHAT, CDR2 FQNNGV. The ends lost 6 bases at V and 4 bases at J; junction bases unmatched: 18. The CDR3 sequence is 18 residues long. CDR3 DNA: TGTGCCAGCAGTTCTCAGGGCGGGGGTCTAACTATTTACAATGAGCAGTTCTTC. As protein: CASSSQGGGLTIYNEQFF.

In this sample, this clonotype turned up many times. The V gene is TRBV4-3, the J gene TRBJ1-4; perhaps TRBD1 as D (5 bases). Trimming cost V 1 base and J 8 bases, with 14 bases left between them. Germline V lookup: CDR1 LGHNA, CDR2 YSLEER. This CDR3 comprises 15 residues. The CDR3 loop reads CASSQGGRVGEKLFF. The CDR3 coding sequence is TGCGCCAGCAGCCAAGGTGGCAGGGTAGGGGAAAAACTGTTTTTT.

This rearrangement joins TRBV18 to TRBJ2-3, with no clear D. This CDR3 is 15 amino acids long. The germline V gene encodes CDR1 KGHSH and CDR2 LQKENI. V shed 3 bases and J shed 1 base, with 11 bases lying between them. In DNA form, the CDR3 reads TGTGCCAGCTCACCCCCCAGTTTGCGCACAGATACGCAGTATTTT. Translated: CASSPPSLRTDTQYF.

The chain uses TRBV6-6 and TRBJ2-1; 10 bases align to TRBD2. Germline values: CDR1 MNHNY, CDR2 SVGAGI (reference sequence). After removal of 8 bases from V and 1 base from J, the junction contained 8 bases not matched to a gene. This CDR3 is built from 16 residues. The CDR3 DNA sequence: TGTGCCAGCGGGAGGGAACTAGCGGGATCCTACAATGAGCAGTTCTTC. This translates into CASGRELAGSYNEQFF.

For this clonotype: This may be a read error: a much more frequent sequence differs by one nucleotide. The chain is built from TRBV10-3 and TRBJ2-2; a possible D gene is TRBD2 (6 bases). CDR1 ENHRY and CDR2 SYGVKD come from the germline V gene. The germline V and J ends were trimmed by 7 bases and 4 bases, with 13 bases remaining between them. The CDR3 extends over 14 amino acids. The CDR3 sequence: CAITPGLTTGELFF. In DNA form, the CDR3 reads TGTGCCATCACACCGGGACTGACCACCGGGGAGCTGTTTTTT.